This record covers a single T cell receptor beta chain. Its antigen remains unidentified. Base quality data are lacking; no much larger clone is found one base away. The CDR3 runs 14 amino acids, cysteine and phenylalanine included. The kept DNA is CDR3 alone, 42 bases in frame from the first base. As encoded in the germline V gene, CDR1 is MDHEN while CDR2 is SYDVKM. Trimming costs V 4 bases and J 6 bases, and their ends lie 15 bases apart. The sample belongs to a study of T cell responses to AZD1222 COVID-19 vaccine (dated by TCRdb to the early 2020s). About the investigation overall: AZD1222 recipients with second doses at about 4 weeks or about 12 weeks were pooled, because spike-specific TCR depth and breadth did not differ between schedules. A total of 233 trial participants underwent TCR sequencing, of whom 207 received two doses of AZD1222 and 26 received two doses of the MenACWY control vaccine. Enrollment into the trials was organized by age into subgroups of 18-55, 56-69 and 70-plus years, and those subgroups contained 148, 28 and 57 TCR-sequenced participants, respectively. The investigation overall reported the following: Reportedly, close to half of the unique spike-specific TCRs recognized epitopes lying outside the regions that are mutated in the B.1.351 and B.1.1.7 variants. The 56-69-year group was small, and its depth increase did not reach significance, likely because of low power. After two AZD1222 doses, both the breadth and the depth of spike-specific TCRs were significantly higher than at day 0 and than in MenACWY recipients. Conclusions about previously exposed vaccinees are limited, since just a handful of AZD1222 recipients were seropositive for SARS-CoV-2 at baseline. Because no samples from the day 14 peak response were available, repertoires could be characterized only after the peak T cell response. The whole spike protein was spanned by vaccine-associated CD4 TCRs, and dominant responses were seen in regions 160-218 and 743-854. Participants were mostly white British, with more females than males. The authors suggested clonal diversity may have been underestimated.

The CDR3 regions of human TCRbeta chains were subjected to immunosequencing. On the study's bioinformatics: Repertoire TCRs were checked for matches against a reference library of SARS-CoV-2-specific TCRs that had been generated using the MIRA antigen-specificity platform. Breadth meant the fraction of unique TCRs that were SARS-CoV-2-associated, whereas depth meant the fraction of total T cells that were SARS-CoV-2-associated. Each spike-specific TCR was assigned to its reactive spike region and to a CD4 or CD8 class using the MIRA data. Log10-transformed breadth and depth values were compared by one-way ANOVA with Sidak's multiple comparisons tests. In TCRdb, the immuneACCESS table is reduced to in-frame sequences with V and J assigned. These tables do not hold every clone; where another copy was compared, an unresolved V gene accounts for under half, and the others remain unexplained. That table supplies the V and J calls and clone size; D and trimming were determined from the DNA. The sample contains some 50,000 clones, around 85% of them found a single time. In total, the top ten clones hold approximately 15% of the sample.

The time point tag for this specimen amounts to: baseline before first vaccination. The vaccinee samples were drawn from two UK trials, COV001 and COV002, one of which was a single-blind randomized controlled phase 2/3 trial testing AZD1222 (ChAdOx1 nCoV-19) in healthy adults. Trial participant PBMC samples were collected at day 0 and day 28 after the second dose for TCRbeta chain sequencing. The sequencing used peripheral blood, collected on day 0 of AZD1222 vaccination. The rearranged chain carries TRBV28 and TRBJ1-2; no D gene can be assigned with confidence. This TCR derives from an adult in good health. The DNA sequence is as follows: TGTGCCAGCAGTTCCCTGTCAAGGGATCATGGCTACACCTTC. The translation is CASSSLSRDHGYTF.